Shown below are 12 T cell receptor beta chains from a single sample sequenced in a study of a mutant IDH1 vaccine in newly diagnosed glioma. Sample time point: baseline, week 1 (first vaccination visit). The treatment denotes: pre-vaccination baseline after standard-of-care therapy. Only in-frame clones appear in the TCRdb table, and some are missing; sequencing was by immunoSEQ multiplex PCR. The sample has under 65,000 clones; about 74% are singletons. Sequencing was performed on PBMCs, taken from a glioma patient treated with radiotherapy, temozolomide or both. These receptor sequences come from a woman between 40 and 55 years old with glioma.

J is TRBJ2-5 and V is TRBV5-6; D gene uncertain. Germline V gene lookup returns CDR1 SGHDT and CDR2 YYEEEE. The length of the CDR3 is 13 residues. V shed 0 bases and J shed 7 bases, with 10 bases lying between them. Written as DNA, the CDR3 is TGTGCCAGCAGCTTGGTGGGTTCAGGGACCCAGTACTTC. Its translation is CASSLVGSGTQYF. Full variable domain (outside the CDR3, taken from reference TRBV5-6 and TRBJ2-5): DAGVTQSPTHLIKTRGQQVTLRCSPKSGHDTVSWYQQALGQGPQFIFQYYEEEERQRGNFPDRFSGHQFPNYSSELNVNALLLGDSALYLCASSLVGSGTQYFGPGTRLLVL.

The chain's CDR3 is CASSRRTLPSTDTQYF. The CDR3 nucleotides read TGCGCCAGCAGCCGAAGGACACTACCTAGCACAGATACGCAGTATTTT. This chain connects TRBV4-3 to TRBJ2-3; possible D gene TRBD1, 5 bases. CDR1 and CDR2 (germline): LGHNA, YSLEER. CDR3 length: 16 amino acids. V dropped 4 bases and J dropped 0 bases, with 14 bases sitting between them.

This chain uses TRBV19 with TRBJ1-2; D unresolved. V was shortened by 8 bases and J by 3 bases, with 10 bases between the two germline ends. The CDR3 sequence is 12 residues long. Per the germline V gene, CDR1 is LNHDA and CDR2 is SQIVND (reference sequence). For the CDR3, the DNA is TGTGCCAGTTCCGGGGTGGACTATGGCTACACCTTC. Translating gives CASSGVDYGYTF. Together with reference TRBV19 and TRBJ1-2, the CDR3 gives the full variable domain: DGGITQSPKYLFRKEGQNVTLSCEQNLNHDAMYWYRQDPGQGLRLIYYSQIVNDFQKGDIAEGYSVSREKKESFPLTVTSAQKNPTAFYLCASSGVDYGYTFGSGTRLTVV.

This chain links TRBV7-5 with TRBJ2-1; the table's D call of TRBD2 was not tested on the DNA. TRBV7-5 is an annotated pseudogene. This CDR3 is 14 amino acids long. CDR3 loop: CARSRSGMYNEQFF. CDR3 nucleotides: TGTGCCAGAAGCCGTAGCGGGATGTACAATGAGCAGTTCTTC.

The chain links TRBV10-2 to TRBJ1-1; D may be TRBD1 (6 bases). The V gene lost 8 bases and the J gene lost 4 bases, with 11 bases spanning the gap. The CDR3 has 12 amino acids. In germline, CDR1 is WSHSY, CDR2 SAAADI. DNA for the CDR3: TGCGCCAGCGCAGGGGTTCTCACTGAAGCTTTCTTT. Protein product: CASAGVLTEAFF.

This rearrangement joins TRBV9 to TRBJ1-3; 8 nucleotides match TRBD1. The ends lost 4 bases at V and 2 bases at J; junction bases unmatched: 5. The CDR3 length is 15 residues. Germline loops: CDR1 SGDLS, CDR2 YYNGEE. In nucleotides, the CDR3 is TGTGCCAGCAGCCCAGGGGGCGGGGCTGGAAACACCATATATTTT. Amino acid sequence: CASSPGGGAGNTIYF.

The J gene is TRBJ1-3, the V gene TRBV30, with a weak D call TRBD1 (5 bases). The CDR3 covers 14 residues. From germline, CDR1 is GTSNPN and CDR2 SVGIG (reference sequence). Trimming removed 7 bases at V and 4 bases at J, with 17 bases between. In nucleotides, the CDR3 is TGTGCCTCGGACACAACAAACCTAGGAAACACCATATATTTT. Its protein product is CASDTTNLGNTIYF.

This clone was counted between two and nine times. The chain joins TRBV10-3 to TRBJ1-5; D is unclear. Germline V gene data show CDR1 as ENHRY and CDR2 as SYGVKD. The CDR3 is 13 amino acids. Trimming took 4 bases from V and 4 from J, leaving 8 bases between them. This CDR3 is CAISGTENQPQHF. The CDR3, as DNA: TGTGCCATCAGTGGTACAGAGAATCAGCCCCAGCATTTT.

The chain recombines TRBV5-5 with TRBJ1-5, with D tentatively TRBD1 (5 bases). This CDR3 contains 15 residues. Germline V gene sequence: CDR1 SGHKS, CDR2 YYEKEE (reference sequence). Trimming left V 6 bases short and J 7 bases short, with 20 bases between. CDR3 protein: CASTLWGGMDQPQHF. CDR3 DNA: TGTGCCAGCACTCTCTGGGGGGGGATGGACCAGCCCCAGCATTTT. The full variable domain, rest sourced from reference TRBV5-5 and TRBJ1-5, is DAGVTQSPTHLIKTRGQQVTLRCSPISGHKSVSWYQQVLGQGPQFIFQYYEKEERGRGNFPDRFSARQFPNYSSELNVNALLLGDSALYLCASTLWGGMDQPQHFGDGTRLSIL.

This clone was detected a few times. The chain couples TRBV15 to TRBJ1-5; no firm D call. The V gene lost 2 bases and the J gene lost 5 bases, with 7 bases spanning the gap. Germline V gene sequence: CDR1 LNHNV, CDR2 YYDKDF (reference sequence). The CDR3 length is 13 residues. CDR3 protein: CATSRRVDQPQHF. CDR3 sequence (DNA): TGTGCCACCAGCAGACGGGTGGATCAGCCCCAGCATTTT.

V is TRBV5-5 and J is TRBJ2-1, with 7 bases lining up with TRBD1. Germline V gives CDR1 SGHKS, CDR2 YYEKEE (reference sequence). The CDR3 extends over 15 amino acids. V lost 5 bases, J lost 0 bases, and 5 bases stayed unmatched. This CDR3 is CASSRQGSSYNEQFF. CDR3 nucleotides: TGTGCCAGCAGTCGACAGGGTAGCTCCTACAATGAGCAGTTCTTC.

V and J are TRBV5-6 and TRBJ1-2; D gene uncertain. Trimming shortened V by 6 bases and J by 7 bases, and 13 bases separated the two germline ends. In germline, CDR1 is SGHDT, CDR2 YYEEEE. The CDR3 spans 12 residues. In DNA form, the CDR3 reads TGTGCCAGCACTTTTGGGCGTAGTGGCTACACCTTC. As protein: CASTFGRSGYTF.